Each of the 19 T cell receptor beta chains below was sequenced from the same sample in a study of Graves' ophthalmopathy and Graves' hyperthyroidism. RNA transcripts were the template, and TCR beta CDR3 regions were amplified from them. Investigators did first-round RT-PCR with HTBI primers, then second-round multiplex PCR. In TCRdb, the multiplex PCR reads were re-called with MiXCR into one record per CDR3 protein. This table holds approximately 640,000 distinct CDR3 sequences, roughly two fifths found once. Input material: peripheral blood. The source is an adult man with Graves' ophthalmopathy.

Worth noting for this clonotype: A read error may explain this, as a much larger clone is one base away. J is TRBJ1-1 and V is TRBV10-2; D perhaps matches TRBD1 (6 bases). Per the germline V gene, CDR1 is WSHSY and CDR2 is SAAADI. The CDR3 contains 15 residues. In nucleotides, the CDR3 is TGCGCCAGCAGTCACTCTGAAGGGGGAAGGGCTGAAGCTTCCTTT. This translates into CASSHSEGGRAEASF.

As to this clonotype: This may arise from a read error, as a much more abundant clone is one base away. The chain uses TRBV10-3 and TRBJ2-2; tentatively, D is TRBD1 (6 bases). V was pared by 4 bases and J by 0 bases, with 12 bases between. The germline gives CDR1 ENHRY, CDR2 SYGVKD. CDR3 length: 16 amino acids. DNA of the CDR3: TGTGCCATCAGTGGGTTACGGACAGCGAACACCGGGGAGCTGTTTTTT. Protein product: CAISGLRTANTGELFF.

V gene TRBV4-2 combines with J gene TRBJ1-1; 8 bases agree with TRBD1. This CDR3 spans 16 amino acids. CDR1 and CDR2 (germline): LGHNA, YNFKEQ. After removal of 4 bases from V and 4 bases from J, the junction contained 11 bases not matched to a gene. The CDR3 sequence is CASSPPAGGYGTEAFF. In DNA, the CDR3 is TGTGCCAGCAGCCCCCCCGCAGGGGGCTATGGCACTGAAGCTTTCTTT.

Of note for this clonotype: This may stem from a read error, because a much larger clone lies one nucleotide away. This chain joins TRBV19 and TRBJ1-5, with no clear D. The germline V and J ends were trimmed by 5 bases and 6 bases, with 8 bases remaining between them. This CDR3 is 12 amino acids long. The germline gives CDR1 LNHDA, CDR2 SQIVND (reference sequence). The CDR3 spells CASSVRSQPQHF. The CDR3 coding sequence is TGTGCCAGTAGTGTAAGGAGTCAGCCCCAGCATTTT.

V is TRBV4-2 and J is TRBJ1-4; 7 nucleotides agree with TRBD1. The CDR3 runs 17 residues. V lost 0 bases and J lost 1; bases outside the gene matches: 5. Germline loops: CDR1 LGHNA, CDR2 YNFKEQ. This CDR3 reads CASSQDIAGGTNEKLFF. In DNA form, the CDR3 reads TGTGCCAGCAGCCAAGATATCGCAGGGGGAACTAATGAAAAACTGTTTTTT.

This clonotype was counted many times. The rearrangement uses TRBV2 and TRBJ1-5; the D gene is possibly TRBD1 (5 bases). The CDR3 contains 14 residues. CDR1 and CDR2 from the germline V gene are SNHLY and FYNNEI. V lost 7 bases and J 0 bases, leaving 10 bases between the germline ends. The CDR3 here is CASTRDYSNQPQHF. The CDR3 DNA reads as TGTGCCAGCACCAGGGATTATAGCAATCAGCCCCAGCATTTT.

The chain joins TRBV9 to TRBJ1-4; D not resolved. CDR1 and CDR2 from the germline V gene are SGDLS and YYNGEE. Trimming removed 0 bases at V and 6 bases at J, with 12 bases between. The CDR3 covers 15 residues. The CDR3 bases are TGTGCCAGCAGCGTAGGTGGTAGCGGGGATGAAAAACTGTTTTTT. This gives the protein CASSVGGSGDEKLFF. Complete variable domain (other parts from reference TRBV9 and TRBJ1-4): DSGVTQTPKHLITATGQRVTLRCSPRSGDLSVYWYQQSLDQGLQFLIQYYNGEERAKGNILERFSAQQFPDLHSELNLSSLELGDSALYFCASSVGGSGDEKLFFGSGTQLSVL.

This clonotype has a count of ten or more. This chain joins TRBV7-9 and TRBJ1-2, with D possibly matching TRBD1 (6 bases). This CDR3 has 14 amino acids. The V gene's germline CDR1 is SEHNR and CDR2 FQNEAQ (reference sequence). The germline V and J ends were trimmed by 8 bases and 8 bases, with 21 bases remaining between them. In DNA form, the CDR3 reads TGTGCCAGCGTTGGGGGGGGCGCGATACGAGGCTACACCTTC. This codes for CASVGGGAIRGYTF.

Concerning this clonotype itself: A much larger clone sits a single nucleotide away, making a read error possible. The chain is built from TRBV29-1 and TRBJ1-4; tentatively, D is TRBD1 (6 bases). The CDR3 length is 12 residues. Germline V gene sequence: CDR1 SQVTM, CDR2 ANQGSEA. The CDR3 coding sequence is TGCGGCGCCCAGGGGCCTAATGAAAAACTGTTTTTT. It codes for CGAQGPNEKLFF.

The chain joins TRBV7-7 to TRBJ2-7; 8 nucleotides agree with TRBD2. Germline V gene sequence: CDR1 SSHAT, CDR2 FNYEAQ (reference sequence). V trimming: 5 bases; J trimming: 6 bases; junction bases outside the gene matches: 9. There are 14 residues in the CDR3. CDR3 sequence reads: CASSPGGYGSEQYF. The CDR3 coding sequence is TGTGCCAGCAGCCCGGGGGGGTACGGGAGCGAGCAGTACTTC.

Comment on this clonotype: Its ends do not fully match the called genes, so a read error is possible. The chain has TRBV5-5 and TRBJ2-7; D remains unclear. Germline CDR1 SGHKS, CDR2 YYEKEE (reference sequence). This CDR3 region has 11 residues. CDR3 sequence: CASSNFNEQYF. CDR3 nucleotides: TGCGCCAGCAGCAATTTTAACGAGCAGTACTTC. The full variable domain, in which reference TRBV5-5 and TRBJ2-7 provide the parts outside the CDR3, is DAGVTQSPTHLIKTRGQQVTLRCSPISGHKSVSWYQQVLGQGPQFIFQYYEKEERGRGNFPDRFSARQFPNYSSELNVNALLLGDSALYLCASSNFNEQYFGPGTRLTVT.

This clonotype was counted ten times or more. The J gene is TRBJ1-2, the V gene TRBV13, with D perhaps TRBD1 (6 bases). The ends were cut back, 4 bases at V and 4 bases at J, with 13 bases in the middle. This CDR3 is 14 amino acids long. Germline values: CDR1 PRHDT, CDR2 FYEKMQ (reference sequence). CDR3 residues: CASSSDQGTYGYTF. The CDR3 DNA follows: TGTGCCAGCAGCTCGGATCAGGGGACCTATGGCTACACCTTC. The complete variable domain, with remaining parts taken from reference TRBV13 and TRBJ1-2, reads AAGVIQSPRHLIKEKRETATLKCYPIPRHDTVYWYQQGPGQDPQFLISFYEKMQSDKGSIPDRFSAQQFSDYHSELNMSSLELGDSALYFCASSSDQGTYGYTFGSGTRLTVV.

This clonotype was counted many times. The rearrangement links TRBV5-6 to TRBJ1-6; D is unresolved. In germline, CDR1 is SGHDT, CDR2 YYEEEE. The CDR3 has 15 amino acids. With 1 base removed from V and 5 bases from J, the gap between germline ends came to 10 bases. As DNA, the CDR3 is TGTGCCAGCAGCTTGTTTGGCAGAGATAATTCACCCCTCCACTTT. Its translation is CASSLFGRDNSPLHF.

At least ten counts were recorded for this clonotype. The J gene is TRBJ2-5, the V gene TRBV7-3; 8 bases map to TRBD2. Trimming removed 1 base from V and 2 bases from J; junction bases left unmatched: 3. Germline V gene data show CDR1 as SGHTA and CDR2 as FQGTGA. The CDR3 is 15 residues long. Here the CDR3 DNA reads TGTGCCAGCAGCTTAATCGGGGGGGGGCAAGAGACCCAGTACTTC. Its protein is CASSLIGGGQETQYF.

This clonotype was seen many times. The CDR3 region has the DNA TGTGCCATCAGTGAGTCGACTTCAGGGTATGGCTACACCTTC. Amino acid sequence: CAISESTSGYGYTF. The V gene is TRBV10-3, the J gene TRBJ1-2; D perhaps matches TRBD1 (5 bases). There are 14 residues in the CDR3. Trimming removed 0 bases from V and 5 bases from J, with 10 bases in between. In germline, CDR1 is ENHRY, CDR2 SYGVKD.

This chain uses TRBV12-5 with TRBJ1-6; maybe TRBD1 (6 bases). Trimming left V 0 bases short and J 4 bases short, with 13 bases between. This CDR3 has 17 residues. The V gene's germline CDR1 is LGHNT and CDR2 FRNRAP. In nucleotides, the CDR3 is TGTGCTAGTGGTTTGGTACTGGGAGGGGGGTATAATTCACCCCTCCACTTT. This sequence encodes CASGLVLGGGYNSPLHF.

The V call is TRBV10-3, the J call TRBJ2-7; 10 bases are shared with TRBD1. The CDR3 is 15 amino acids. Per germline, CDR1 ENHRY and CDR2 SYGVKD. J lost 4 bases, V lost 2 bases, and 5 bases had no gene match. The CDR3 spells CAISEPGQGRYEQYF. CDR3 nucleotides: TGTGCCATCAGTGAGCCGGGACAGGGGCGATACGAGCAGTACTTC.

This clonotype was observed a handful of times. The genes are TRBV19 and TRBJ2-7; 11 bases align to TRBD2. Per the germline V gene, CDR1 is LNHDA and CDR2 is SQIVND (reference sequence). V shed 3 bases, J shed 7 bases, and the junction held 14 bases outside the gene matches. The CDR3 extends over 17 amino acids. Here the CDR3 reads CASSIRLTSGSSGEQYF. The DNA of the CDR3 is TGTGCCAGTAGTATTCGTCTTACTAGCGGGAGCTCGGGGGAGCAGTACTTC.

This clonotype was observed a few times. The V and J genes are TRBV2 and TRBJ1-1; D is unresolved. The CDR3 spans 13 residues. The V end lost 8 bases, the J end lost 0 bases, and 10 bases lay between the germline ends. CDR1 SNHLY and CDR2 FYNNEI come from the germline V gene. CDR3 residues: CASRARMNTEAFF. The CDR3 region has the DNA TGTGCCAGCCGGGCGAGGATGAACACTGAAGCTTTCTTT.